A single sample gave rise to the 16 T cell receptor beta chains below, sequenced in a study of blood T cell repertoires in COVID-19. Sequencing used immunoSEQ multiplex PCR; TCRdb keeps in-frame clones, though not all of them. The table shows tens of thousands of clones, with around nine tenths occurring only once. Specimen: peripheral blood. The receptors derive from a man aged 60 to 75 with active COVID-19.

This clone was seen only once. The CDR3 here is CASSHNPGGRADTQYF. In DNA form, the CDR3 reads TGTGCCAGCAGTCATAACCCGGGGGGGCGGGCAGATACGCAGTATTTT. The genes are TRBV27 and TRBJ2-3; 8 positions match TRBD2. Germline values: CDR1 MNHEY, CDR2 SMNVEV (reference sequence). Trimming cost V 5 bases and J 4 bases; bases outside gene matches: 11. The CDR3 length is 16 residues.

The chain couples TRBV23-1 to TRBJ2-3; D possibly corresponds to TRBD1 (6 bases). TRBV23-1 is placed among ORFs of uncertain function. Trimming left V 2 bases short and J 3 bases short, with 24 bases between. There are 19 residues in the CDR3. The CDR3 bases are TGCGCCAGCAGTCAAATCCCCCTGGACAGACAGCCCCGGACAGATACGCAGTATTTT. Its translation: CASSQIPLDRQPRTDTQYF.

CDR3 nucleotide sequence: TGTGCCAGCAGTATAACAGAGTCCTATGGCTACACCTTC. Translating it yields CASSITESYGYTF. This chain uses TRBV12-3 or TRBV12-4 with TRBJ1-2; D is uncertain. The CDR3 sequence is 13 residues long. The germline V and J ends were trimmed by 5 bases and 4 bases, with 11 bases remaining between them.

The rearrangement uses TRBV7-9 and TRBJ2-1; a possible D gene is TRBD1 (5 bases). This CDR3 is built from 14 residues. The germline CDR1 and CDR2 sequences are SEHNR and FQNEAQ (reference sequence). Trimming removed 3 bases from V and 6 bases from J, with 12 bases in between. The CDR3 reads CASSLSQETNEQFF. The CDR3 nucleotides are TGTGCCAGCAGCTTGTCACAGGAAACCAATGAGCAGTTCTTC.

This clone occurred once. The chain links TRBV9 to TRBJ1-2, with D tentatively TRBD1 (5 bases). CDR1 and CDR2 (germline): SGDLS, YYNGEE. Trimming took 0 bases from V and 7 from J, leaving 10 bases between them. This CDR3 region has 13 residues. CDR3 protein: CASSVGRGGGYTF. CDR3 DNA sequence: TGTGCCAGCAGCGTAGGGAGGGGAGGTGGCTACACCTTC.

The chain uses TRBV6-1 and TRBJ2-1, with 9 bases fitting TRBD2. This CDR3 spans 16 amino acids. V dropped 4 bases and J dropped 3; count of bases not matched to a gene: 7. CDR1 and CDR2 from the germline V gene are MNHNS and SASEGT. CDR3 sequence: CASSASTSGSYNEQFF. The DNA for the CDR3 is TGTGCCAGCAGTGCGTCGACTAGCGGAAGCTACAATGAGCAGTTCTTC.

The V call is TRBV3-1 (or the pseudogene TRBV3-2), the J call TRBJ2-3; 13 nucleotides agree with TRBD2. The V gene's germline CDR1 is LGHDT and CDR2 YNNKEL (reference sequence). The CDR3 spans 18 residues. V lost 0 bases, J lost 4 bases, and 7 bases stayed unmatched. Here the CDR3 DNA reads TGTGCCAGCAGCCAAGATTTCCCCGGACTAGCGGGGGCAGATACGCAGTATTTT. It specifies CASSQDFPGLAGADTQYF.

This rearrangement joins TRBV15 to TRBJ2-1; no reliable D call. CDR1 and CDR2 (germline): LNHNV, YYDKDF (reference sequence). The V and J ends lost 0 bases and 2 bases respectively, with 8 bases between them. This CDR3 is 15 amino acids long. CDR3 nucleotides: TGTGCCACCAGCAGAGATCACCAGACCTACAATGAGCAGTTCTTC. Amino acids: CATSRDHQTYNEQFF.

This clone was found once. The chain carries TRBV6-5 and TRBJ2-7; 9 bases match TRBD1. The CDR3 length is 15 residues. CDR1 MNHEY and CDR2 SVGAGI come from the germline V gene. V shed 5 bases, J shed 2 bases, and the junction held 7 bases outside the gene matches. Here the CDR3 reads CASSPAGTGPYEQYF. The CDR3 DNA sequence: TGTGCCAGCAGTCCGGCCGGGACAGGGCCCTACGAGCAGTACTTC.

This clone appeared once. This chain links TRBV6-5 with TRBJ1-5; the D is unclear. This CDR3 has 13 residues. The V end was cut by 6 bases, the J end by 3 bases, with 9 bases between. Germline V gene sequence: CDR1 MNHEY, CDR2 SVGAGI. CDR3 amino acids: CASSRSTNQPQHF. In DNA, the CDR3 is TGTGCCAGCAGCAGAAGTACCAATCAGCCCCAGCATTTT.

The chain carries TRBV11-1 and TRBJ2-5; 8 bases map to TRBD1. With 4 bases clipped from V and 4 bases from J, the junction kept 5 bases outside the gene matches. The CDR3 spans 14 residues. CDR1 and CDR2 (germline): SGHAT, FQDESV (reference sequence). The CDR3 protein is CASSSRTGPETQYF. For the CDR3, the DNA is TGTGCCAGCAGCTCGAGGACAGGGCCAGAGACCCAGTACTTC.

This sequence joins TRBV19 and TRBJ1-5; D may be TRBD1 (5 bases). The germline V gene has CDR1 LNHDA and CDR2 SQIVND (reference sequence). V was trimmed by 4 bases and J by 2 bases, leaving 15 bases between them. This CDR3 is 16 amino acids long. CDR3 loop: CASSNLRQGGNQPQHF. The CDR3 DNA reads as TGTGCCAGTAGTAATTTACGGCAAGGGGGCAATCAGCCCCAGCATTTT.

J is TRBJ2-7 and V is TRBV4-1; 7 bases agree with TRBD1. Germline CDR1 is MGHRA and CDR2 is YSYEKL. J lost 5 bases, V lost 0 bases, and 4 bases had no gene match. The length of the CDR3 is 14 residues. The CDR3 DNA sequence: TGCGCCAGCAGCCAAGAAAGACAGGGCCACGAGCAGTACTTC. Amino acids: CASSQERQGHEQYF.

V is TRBV30 and J is TRBJ2-1, with D possibly TRBD1 on 6 matching bases. Germline assignment: CDR1 GTSNPN and CDR2 SVGIG (reference sequence). The V gene lost 2 bases and the J gene lost 2 bases, with 16 bases spanning the gap. The CDR3 extends over 16 amino acids. The DNA of the CDR3 is TGTGCCTGGAGTTCCCCACAGGGTATCACCTACAATGAGCAGTTCTTC. Residues: CAWSSPQGITYNEQFF.

This chain links TRBV30 with TRBJ1-2; 12 bases match TRBD1. Germline CDR1 is GTSNPN and CDR2 is SVGIG (reference sequence). The CDR3 consists of 14 residues. The J segment lost 2 bases and the V segment lost 4 bases, leaving 2 bases of the junction unmatched. For the CDR3, the DNA is TGTGCCTGGACGGGACAGGGGGCCAACTATGGCTACACCTTC. Its translation: CAWTGQGANYGYTF.

The CDR3 here is CASSQDWGLAETQYF. The CDR3 DNA reads as TGTGCCAGCAGCCAAGATTGGGGACTAGCGGAGACCCAGTACTTC. The genes are TRBV3-1 (or the pseudogene TRBV3-2) and TRBJ2-5; 10 positions match TRBD2. The germline V gene encodes CDR1 LGHDT and CDR2 YNNKEL (reference sequence). CDR3 length: 15 amino acids. V was clipped by 0 bases and J by 5 bases; unmatched bases: 3.